This entry lists 2 T cell receptor beta chains sequenced from one sample in a study of OX40 agonist ivuxolimab in advanced cancers. The method was immunoSEQ multiplex PCR; TCRdb's version includes in-frame clones alone and lacks a portion of them. This table holds around 97,000 clones, about 86% found once. The sequenced sample was CD4+ or CD8+ T cells sorted from blood, obtained in a trial of the OX40 agonist ivuxolimab. The receptors shown here come from an adult with an advanced solid tumor such as melanoma, head and neck, liver or kidney cancer.

The V call is TRBV7-2, the J call TRBJ1-2, with a weak D call TRBD1 (6 bases). The germline V gene encodes CDR1 SGHTA and CDR2 FQGNSA. This CDR3 spans 15 amino acids. V dropped 5 bases and J dropped 8 bases, with 21 bases sitting between them. The CDR3 DNA reads TGTGCCAGCAGCCCAGACGCAGGGGCCTTAAGAGGCTACACCTTC. It specifies CASSPDAGALRGYTF.

The chain employs TRBV27 and TRBJ2-7, with TRBD1 matching over 7 bases. Per germline, CDR1 MNHEY and CDR2 SMNVEV (reference sequence). This CDR3 region has 12 residues. With V trimmed by 4 bases and J by 4 bases, 1 base remained unmatched. CDR3 bases: TGTGCCAGCAGTTCGACAGGGTACGAGCAGTACTTC. The encoded protein is CASSSTGYEQYF.